The 2 T cell receptor beta chains listed next were all sequenced from one sample in a study of T-cell memory formation after mild COVID-19. TCRdb itself ran the 5' RACE reads through MiXCR, one entry per CDR3 protein. The sample holds 90,000 to 120,000 distinct CDR3 sequences; around 17% are singletons and the top ten take around 5.1%. The sequencing sample was made of PBMCs or a T cell subset sorted from them (not recorded which). These receptors all stem from a man between 18 and 35 years old who had mild COVID-19 (a few samples of this study predate the infection). Cell type and time point are not known.

This clonotype showed up just a few times. The chain recombines TRBV7-3 with TRBJ2-2, with D possibly TRBD2 on 7 matching bases. Looked up from germline, CDR1 is SGHTA and CDR2 is FQGTGA. The V and J ends lost 5 bases and 5 bases respectively, with 18 bases between them. The length of the CDR3 is 16 residues. CDR3 in DNA: TGTGCCAGCAGCCTTCGACAGGCGGGGGAAACCGGGGAGCTGTTTTTT. Translating gives CASSLRQAGETGELFF.

A few counts support this clonotype. This chain links TRBV3-1 with TRBJ1-5; D is undetermined. Per the germline V gene, CDR1 is LGHDT and CDR2 is YNNKEL (reference sequence). The CDR3 totals 13 residues. V dropped 4 bases and J dropped 0 bases, with 4 bases sitting between them. CDR3 residues: CASSLYSNQPQHF. The CDR3 bases are TGTGCCAGCAGCCTCTATAGCAATCAGCCCCAGCATTTT.